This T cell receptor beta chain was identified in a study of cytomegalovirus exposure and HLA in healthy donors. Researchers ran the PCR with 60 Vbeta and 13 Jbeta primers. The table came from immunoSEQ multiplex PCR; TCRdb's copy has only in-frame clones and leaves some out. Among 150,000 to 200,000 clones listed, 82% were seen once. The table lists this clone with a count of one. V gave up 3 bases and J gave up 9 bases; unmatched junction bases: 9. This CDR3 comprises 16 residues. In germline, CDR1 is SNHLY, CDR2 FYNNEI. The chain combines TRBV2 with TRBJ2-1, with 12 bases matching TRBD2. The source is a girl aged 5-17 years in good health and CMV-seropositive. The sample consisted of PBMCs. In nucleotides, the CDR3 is TGTGCCAGCAGTGAGCTAGCGGGAGGGTTGGACGTTGAGCAGTTCTTC. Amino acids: CASSELAGGLDVEQFF.